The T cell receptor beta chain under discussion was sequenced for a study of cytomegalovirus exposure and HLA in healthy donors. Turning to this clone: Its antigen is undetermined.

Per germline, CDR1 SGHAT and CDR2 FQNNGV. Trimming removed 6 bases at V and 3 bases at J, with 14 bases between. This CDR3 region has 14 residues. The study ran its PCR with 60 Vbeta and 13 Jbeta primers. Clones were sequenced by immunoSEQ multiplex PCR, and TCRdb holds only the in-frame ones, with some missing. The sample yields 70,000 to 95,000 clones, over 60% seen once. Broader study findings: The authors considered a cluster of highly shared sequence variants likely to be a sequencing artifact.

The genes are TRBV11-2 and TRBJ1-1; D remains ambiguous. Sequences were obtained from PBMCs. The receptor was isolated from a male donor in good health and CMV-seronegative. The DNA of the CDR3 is TGTGCCAGCAGTCCCGGAGTAAGGTACACTGAAGCTTTCTTT. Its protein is CASSPGVRYTEAFF.